The 5 T cell receptor beta chains in this list originate from one sample, sequenced in a study of blood T cell repertoires in COVID-19. Profiling relied on immunoSEQ multiplex PCR, and the TCRdb table lists in-frame clones only, not all of them. The sample shows about 190,000 clones, more than 65% of them seen only once. Sequencing was carried out using PBMCs or T cells enriched from blood (not recorded which). The receptor set was obtained from a woman in her forties or fifties with acute COVID-19.

The sample holds a few counts of this clone. This chain connects TRBV19 to TRBJ1-1, with D hard to call. This CDR3 spans 13 amino acids. CDR1 is LNHDA and CDR2 is SQIVND in the germline V gene (reference sequence). V dropped 6 bases and J dropped 5 bases, with 13 bases sitting between them. The CDR3 is CASSQATGTEAFF. CDR3 nucleotide sequence: TGTGCCAGTAGCCAGGCCACGGGGACTGAAGCTTTCTTT.

This sequence joins TRBV5-4 and TRBJ2-5, with 10 bases identical to TRBD1. Germline V CDR1 and CDR2: SGHNT, YYREEE (reference sequence). Trimming removed 4 bases from V and 5 bases from J; junction bases left unmatched: 11. The CDR3 totals 16 residues. This chain's CDR3 is CASSTWDRGLGETQYF. Written as DNA, the CDR3 is TGTGCCAGCAGCACCTGGGACAGGGGATTGGGGGAGACCCAGTACTTC.

This clone came up once. The J gene is TRBJ1-2, the V gene TRBV6-5; the match to TRBD1 covers 9 bases. This CDR3 comprises 13 residues. V shed 8 bases and J 14 bases; nucleotides not matched to a gene: 15. Germline CDR1 is MNHEY and CDR2 is SVGAGI. CDR3 sequence reads: CASSFRDRVVKTF. Written as DNA, the CDR3 is TGTGCCAGCTCCTTCCGGGACAGGGTGGTGAAAACCTTC.

The chain is built from TRBV7-9 and TRBJ2-1, with TRBD1 matching over 9 bases. This CDR3 contains 17 residues. V gave up 1 base and J gave up 4 bases; unmatched junction bases: 8. CDR1 SEHNR and CDR2 FQNEAQ come from the germline V gene (reference sequence). The CDR3 is CASSLGLDRGRYNEQFF. The CDR3 coding sequence is TGTGCCAGCAGCTTAGGATTGGACAGGGGCAGGTACAATGAGCAGTTCTTC.

The CDR3 coding sequence is TGTGCCAGTAGTTTCGGACTTAAGAACACCGGGGAGCTGTTTTTT. Its translation: CASSFGLKNTGELFF. The chain employs TRBV19 and TRBJ2-2; D may be TRBD2 (5 bases). Germline values: CDR1 LNHDA, CDR2 SQIVND (reference sequence). The CDR3 totals 15 residues. V shed 5 bases and J shed 1 base, with 11 bases lying between them.